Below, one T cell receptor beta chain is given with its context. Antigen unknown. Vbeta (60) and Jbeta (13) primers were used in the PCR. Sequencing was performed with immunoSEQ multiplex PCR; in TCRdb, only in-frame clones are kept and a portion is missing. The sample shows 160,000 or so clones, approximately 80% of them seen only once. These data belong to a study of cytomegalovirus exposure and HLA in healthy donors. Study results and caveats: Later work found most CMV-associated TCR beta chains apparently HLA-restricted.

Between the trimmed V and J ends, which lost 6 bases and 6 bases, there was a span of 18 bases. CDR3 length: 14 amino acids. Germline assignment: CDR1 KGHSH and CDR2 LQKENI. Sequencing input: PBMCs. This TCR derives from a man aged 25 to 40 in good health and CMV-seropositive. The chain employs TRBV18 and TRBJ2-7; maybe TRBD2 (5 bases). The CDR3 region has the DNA TGTGCCAGCTCCCAGACCGGGGTAGTACGCGAGCAGTACTTC. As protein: CASSQTGVVREQYF.